This T cell receptor beta chain originates from a study of neurological immune-mediated disorders. Study outcomes and limitations: Among expanded clones, no CDR3 amino acid sequences were shared across subjects, a pattern suggesting private repertoires in all groups.

Unsorted libraries used 2 million PBMCs kept at -80 degrees C. The making of cDNA relied on 5'RACE with 10-nucleotide random UMIs. Every sequencing run generated over 170 million TCR-beta sequences from 15-18 subjects. Each CDR3 protein is one row after TCRdb ran MiXCR on the 5' RACE reads. This sample yields about 48,000 distinct CDR3 sequences, of which about a tenth are seen a single time; around 20% belongs to the top ten. This clonotype was seen repeatedly, ten times or more. The antigen is unknown. Sequencing was carried out using PBMCs. This clonotype was obtained from a woman aged 40-49 years with HTLV-1-associated myelopathy (HAM/TSP).

The CDR3 reads CASSPWVATDEQFF. CDR3 bases: TGTGCCAGCAGTCCCTGGGTAGCGACAGATGAGCAGTTCTTC. The V and J genes are TRBV4-2 and TRBJ2-1; the D gene could be TRBD1 or TRBD2 (5 bases each). V shed 6 bases and J shed 8 bases, with 17 bases lying between them. The CDR3 has 14 amino acids. Germline values: CDR1 LGHNA, CDR2 YNFKEQ.